The 17 T cell receptor beta chains listed next were all sequenced from one sample in a study of T cell changes during pregnancy in multiple sclerosis. TCRdb's copy holds only in-frame clones and misses some; the assay was immunoSEQ multiplex PCR. The table includes around 77,000 clones, more than 80% detected once. The starting material was peripheral blood, obtained in the third trimester of pregnancy. The receptors come from a female donor with multiple sclerosis, enrolled in a pregnancy study.

This sequence joins TRBV19 and TRBJ2-7; TRBD2 aligns across 10 bases. The CDR3 length is 16 residues. From germline, CDR1 is LNHDA and CDR2 SQIVND (reference sequence). The J segment lost 0 bases and the V segment lost 5 bases, leaving 7 bases of the junction unmatched. CDR3 in amino acids: CASSPRTSGSSYEQYF. CDR3 bases: TGTGCCAGTAGTCCCCGGACTAGCGGAAGCTCCTACGAGCAGTACTTC.

The chain combines TRBV12-5 with TRBJ1-2; D gene uncertain. CDR1 and CDR2 from the germline V gene are LGHNT and FRNRAP. This CDR3 contains 12 residues. V was clipped by 1 base and J by 5 bases, with 5 bases between them. The CDR3 sequence is CASGLDSYGYTF. The DNA of the CDR3 is TGTGCTAGTGGTTTGGATTCATATGGCTACACCTTC.

The V call is TRBV10-1, the J call TRBJ2-7, with D uncertain. V was clipped by 0 bases and J by 4 bases, with 7 bases between them. Germline V CDR1 and CDR2: WNHNN, SYGVQD (reference sequence). The CDR3 contains 13 residues. The CDR3 reads CASSESSLYEQYF. DNA for the CDR3: TGCGCCAGCAGTGAGTCCTCGTTATACGAGCAGTACTTC.

The chain's CDR3 is CASSQGATNEKLFF. DNA for the CDR3: TGCGCCAGCAGTCAGGGGGCAACTAATGAAAAACTGTTTTTT. This rearrangement joins TRBV4-1 to TRBJ1-4; 7 bases match TRBD1. This CDR3 has 14 residues. CDR1 and CDR2 from the germline V gene are MGHRA and YSYEKL. J lost 0 bases, V lost 6 bases, and 1 base had no gene match.

The gene calls are TRBV11-3 and TRBJ1-2, with 7 nucleotides matching TRBD1. The CDR3 covers 14 residues. V gave up 5 bases and J gave up 9 bases; unmatched junction bases: 12. Germline V gene sequence: CDR1 SGHNT, CDR2 YENEEA. In DNA form, the CDR3 reads TGTGCCAGCAGCCCCGGACAGGCGGCGGTGAGCTACACCTTC. Its translation is CASSPGQAAVSYTF.

The rearrangement uses TRBV11-3 and TRBJ1-3; TRBD1 might be the D (5 bases). Germline values: CDR1 SGHNT, CDR2 YENEEA. This CDR3 is 17 amino acids long. Trimming shortened V by 1 base and J by 0 bases, and 13 bases separated the two germline ends. The CDR3 reads CASSLGLQGRSGNTIYF. The CDR3 DNA follows: TGTGCCAGCAGCTTAGGCCTTCAGGGTCGCTCTGGAAACACCATATATTTT.

This clone occurred a few times. This chain joins TRBV6-4 and TRBJ1-3; D is ambiguous. CDR1 and CDR2 (germline): MRHNA, SNTAGT. The CDR3 has 17 amino acids. With 2 bases removed from V and 4 bases from J, the gap between germline ends came to 18 bases. Written as DNA, the CDR3 is TGTGCCAGCAGTGACGTCCGGGCAACGGAGGCAGGAAACACCATATATTTT. It translates to CASSDVRATEAGNTIYF.

V and J are TRBV6-4 and TRBJ2-3, with D possibly being TRBD2 (6 bases). V was trimmed by 0 bases and J by 0 bases, leaving 10 bases between them. The CDR3 consists of 16 residues. Germline values: CDR1 MRHNA, CDR2 SNTAGT. The DNA of the CDR3 is TGTGCCAGCAGTGACTCGATGGCGGGGAGCACAGATACGCAGTATTTT. Translation: CASSDSMAGSTDTQYF.

This clone occurred many times. In nucleotides, the CDR3 is TGTGCCAGCGGACAGGGACCCTACGAGCAGTACTTC. Translation gives CASGQGPYEQYF. This sequence joins TRBV27 and TRBJ2-7; 8 bases fit TRBD1. Germline trimming cut 8 bases from V and 2 bases from J; bases unmatched to any gene: 2. Germline-derived CDR1 and CDR2 are MNHEY and SMNVEV (reference sequence). There are 12 residues in the CDR3.

This clone was detected only once. The genes are TRBV10-3 and TRBJ1-3, with 8 nucleotides matching TRBD1. The CDR3 has 14 residues. Trimming removed 6 bases from V and 4 bases from J; junction bases left unmatched: 5. Germline lookup yields CDR1 ENHRY and CDR2 SYGVKD. The chain's CDR3 is CAIRGQGTGNTIYF. In DNA, the CDR3 is TGTGCCATCAGAGGACAGGGAACCGGAAACACCATATATTTT.

A single count supports this clone. This chain uses TRBV16 with TRBJ1-1, with no clear D. Germline V gives CDR1 KGHSY, CDR2 FQNENV. This CDR3 has 15 residues. Trimming pared 0 bases from V and 2 bases from J, leaving 10 bases between. CDR3: CASSQSEGRNTEAFF. CDR3 coding DNA: TGTGCCAGCAGCCAATCGGAGGGCCGTAACACTGAAGCTTTCTTT.

This clone was observed a single time. The chain combines TRBV6-5 with TRBJ2-1; 10 bases are shared with TRBD2. Germline loops: CDR1 MNHEY, CDR2 SVGAGI. The V gene end was trimmed by 7 bases and the J gene end by 12 bases; junction bases not matched to a gene: 15. This CDR3 comprises 15 residues. CDR3 nucleotides: TGTGCCAGCAATCCACTAGCGGGAAGGGTGGGGGGGCAGTTCTTC. This translates into CASNPLAGRVGGQFF.

The rearrangement links TRBV6-1 to TRBJ2-7; TRBD1 matches 7 bases. The ends lost 6 bases at V and 1 base at J; junction bases unmatched: 3. CDR1 MNHNS and CDR2 SASEGT come from the germline V gene. CDR3 length: 13 residues. As DNA, the CDR3 is TGTGCCAGCAGCCGACAGGGTTCCTACGAGCAGTACTTC. The encoded protein is CASSRQGSYEQYF.

The chain couples TRBV7-9 to TRBJ2-7, with D possibly matching TRBD2 (7 bases). With 8 bases removed from V and 1 base from J, the gap between germline ends came to 15 bases. The CDR3 is 14 amino acids. Germline V gene data show CDR1 as SEHNR and CDR2 as FQNEAQ (reference sequence). In DNA, the CDR3 is TGTGCCAGCGAAGGGGGGGGGCGATCCTACGAGCAGTACTTC. It specifies CASEGGGRSYEQYF.

This clone showed up just a few times. V gene TRBV10-1 combines with J gene TRBJ1-1; no reliable D call. This CDR3 comprises 15 residues. Per the germline V gene, CDR1 is WNHNN and CDR2 is SYGVQD (reference sequence). Trimming left V 2 bases short and J 7 bases short, with 17 bases between. The CDR3 protein is CASSEVGGKKGEAFF. CDR3 sequence (DNA): TGCGCCAGCAGTGAGGTAGGAGGGAAAAAGGGTGAAGCTTTCTTT.

This chain uses TRBV28 with TRBJ1-1, with D perhaps TRBD1 (6 bases). The germline V and J ends were trimmed by 3 bases and 2 bases, with 22 bases remaining between them. CDR1 is MDHEN and CDR2 is SYDVKM in the germline V gene. CDR3 length equals 18 residues. The CDR3 loop is CASSFGRGPTNINTEAFF. The CDR3 nucleotides read TGTGCCAGCAGTTTTGGCAGGGGTCCCACGAACATAAACACTGAAGCTTTCTTT.

This CDR3 is CSSGASGSTDTQYF. CDR3 DNA: TGTTCATCAGGGGCTAGCGGTAGCACAGATACGCAGTATTTT. V is TRBV12-5 and J is TRBJ2-3; tentatively, D is TRBD2 (7 bases). This CDR3 contains 14 residues. CDR1 is LGHNT and CDR2 is FRNRAP in the germline V gene.